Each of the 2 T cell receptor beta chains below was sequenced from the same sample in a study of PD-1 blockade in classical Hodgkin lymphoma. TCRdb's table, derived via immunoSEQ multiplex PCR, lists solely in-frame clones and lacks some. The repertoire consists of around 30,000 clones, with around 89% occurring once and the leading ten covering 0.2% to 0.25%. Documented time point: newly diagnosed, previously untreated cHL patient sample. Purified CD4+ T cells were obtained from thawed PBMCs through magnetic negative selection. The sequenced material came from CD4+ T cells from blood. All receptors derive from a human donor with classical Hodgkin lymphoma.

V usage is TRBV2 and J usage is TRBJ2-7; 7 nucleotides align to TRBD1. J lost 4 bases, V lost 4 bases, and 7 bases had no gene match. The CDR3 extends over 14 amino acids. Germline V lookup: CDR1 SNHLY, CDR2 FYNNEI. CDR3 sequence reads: CASSAGTDPYEQYF. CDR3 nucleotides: TGTGCCAGCAGTGCTGGGACAGACCCTTACGAGCAGTACTTC.

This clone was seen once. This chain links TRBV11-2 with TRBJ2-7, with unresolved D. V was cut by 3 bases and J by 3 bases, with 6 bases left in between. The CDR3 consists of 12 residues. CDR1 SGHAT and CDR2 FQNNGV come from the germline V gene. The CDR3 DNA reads TGTGCCAGCAGCTTGGGCTTCTACGAGCAGTACTTC. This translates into CASSLGFYEQYF.